Listed below are T cell receptor beta chains from one sample, sequenced in a study of blood T cell repertoires in COVID-19. Here immunoSEQ multiplex PCR was the method, and the copy in TCRdb shows in-frame clones only, minus some. Among about 50,000 clones listed, about 88% were seen once. The sequenced material came from peripheral blood. The origin of the receptors is a man between 65 and 80 years old with active COVID-19. The CDR3 runs from the conserved cysteine through the conserved F or W. The order of the fields is V gene, clone size, J gene, D gene, CDR3 DNA, CDR3 protein. The D gene is left open where the match is weak. Only part of the rows carry a size: once, few, many, or a class if the clone is expanded.

V gene: TRBV29-1; clone size: NA; J gene: TRBJ1-2; D gene: NA; CDR3 DNA: TGCAGCGTTGAAGATTATAACTATGGCTACACCTTC; CDR3 protein: CSVEDYNYGYTF
V gene: TRBV27; clone size: NA; J gene: TRBJ2-2; D gene: NA; CDR3 DNA: TGTGCCAGCAGTTTGGGGGGAGGCGTAACCGGGGAGCTGTTTTTT; CDR3 protein: CASSLGGGVTGELFF
V gene: TRBV7-3; clone size: NA; J gene: TRBJ2-3; D gene: NA; CDR3 DNA: TGTGCCAGCAGCTTAAATCAGCGAGATACGCAGTATTTT; CDR3 protein: CASSLNQRDTQYF
V gene: TRBV6-6; clone size: NA; J gene: TRBJ2-1; D gene: NA; CDR3 DNA: TGTGCCAGCCTAGGTAGCCCCCTAAATGAGCAGTTCTTC; CDR3 protein: CASLGSPLNEQFF
V gene: TRBV3-1/TRBV3-2; clone size: many; J gene: TRBJ1-1; D gene: NA; CDR3 DNA: TGTGCCAGCAGCCAGGGAGGGAACACTGAAGCTTTCTTT; CDR3 protein: CASSQGGNTEAFF
V gene: TRBV18; clone size: NA; J gene: TRBJ1-3; D gene: NA; CDR3 DNA: TGTGCCAGCTCACCACAGTTGCCGGGAACCTTCGGAAACACCATATATTTT; CDR3 protein: CASSPQLPGTFGNTIYF
V gene: TRBV27; clone size: NA; J gene: TRBJ2-5; D gene: TRBD1; CDR3 DNA: TGTGCCAGCAGCCCGAGGACAGGGGGGTTGCAAGAGACCCAGTACTTC; CDR3 protein: CASSPRTGGLQETQYF
V gene: TRBV5-4; clone size: NA; J gene: TRBJ1-4; D gene: TRBD1; CDR3 DNA: TGTGCCAGCAGCCCGGACAGGGGGCCCACTGCTAATGAAAAACTGTTTTTT; CDR3 protein: CASSPDRGPTANEKLFF
V gene: TRBV5-1; clone size: NA; J gene: TRBJ1-2; D gene: TRBD1; CDR3 DNA: TGCGCCAGCAGCCTTGGACAGGGGAACGCCTATGGCTACACCTTC; CDR3 protein: CASSLGQGNAYGYTF
V gene: TRBV7-2; clone size: NA; J gene: TRBJ2-3; D gene: TRBD2; CDR3 DNA: TGTGCCAGCAGCCCTCCGGGACTAGCCACAGATACGCAGTATTTT; CDR3 protein: CASSPPGLATDTQYF
V gene: TRBV6-2/TRBV6-3; clone size: NA; J gene: TRBJ2-1; D gene: NA; CDR3 DNA: TGTGCCAGCAGCCCCCAGCGGTGGATGCAGTTCTTC; CDR3 protein: CASSPQRWMQFF
V gene: TRBV19; clone size: NA; J gene: TRBJ1-2; D gene: NA; CDR3 DNA: TGTGCCAGTAGTATACTCAGGAGGGCTAGCGGCTACACCTTC; CDR3 protein: CASSILRRASGYTF
V gene: TRBV6-1; clone size: NA; J gene: TRBJ2-7; D gene: NA; CDR3 DNA: TGTGCCAGCAGTGAAGCGTCTTACGAGCAGTACTTC; CDR3 protein: CASSEASYEQYF
V gene: TRBV27; clone size: NA; J gene: TRBJ2-2; D gene: NA; CDR3 DNA: TGTGCCAGCAGTTTAGGCAGGGGGGCCGGGGAGCTGTTTTTT; CDR3 protein: CASSLGRGAGELFF
V gene: TRBV29-1; clone size: NA; J gene: TRBJ2-1; D gene: TRBD2; CDR3 DNA: TGCAGCGTTGAAACTAGCGGGTCTAGCTCCTACAATGAGCAGTTCTTC; CDR3 protein: CSVETSGSSSYNEQFF
V gene: TRBV9; clone size: NA; J gene: TRBJ2-7; D gene: TRBD2; CDR3 DNA: TGTGCCAGCAGCACTACCGGGACTAGCGGCGAGCAGTACTTC; CDR3 protein: CASSTTGTSGEQYF
V gene: TRBV7-9; clone size: NA; J gene: TRBJ2-3; D gene: TRBD1; CDR3 DNA: TGTGCCAGCGAACAGGGGGTAAGGGCAGATACGCAGTATTTT; CDR3 protein: CASEQGVRADTQYF
V gene: TRBV4-1; clone size: NA; J gene: TRBJ1-1; D gene: NA; CDR3 DNA: TGCGCCAGCAGCCAAGATCAGGGTACTGAAGCTTTCTTT; CDR3 protein: CASSQDQGTEAFF
V gene: TRBV15; clone size: NA; J gene: TRBJ2-7; D gene: TRBD2; CDR3 DNA: TGTGCCACCAGCAGAGTAGCCAGGTGGGAGGGACCAGACGAGCAGTACTTC; CDR3 protein: CATSRVARWEGPDEQYF
V gene: TRBV5-4; clone size: NA; J gene: TRBJ1-1; D gene: NA; CDR3 DNA: TGTGCCAGCAGCGCTACAGGAAACCTAGGGGCTTTCTTT; CDR3 protein: CASSATGNLGAFF
V gene: TRBV4-2; clone size: NA; J gene: TRBJ1-2; D gene: NA; CDR3 DNA: TGTGCCAGCAGCCAAGAGCAGTGGCAGTCGAACTATGGCTACACCTTC; CDR3 protein: CASSQEQWQSNYGYTF
V gene: TRBV19; clone size: NA; J gene: TRBJ1-6; D gene: NA; CDR3 DNA: TGTGCCAGTAGGCGTCCGGGACAAAATAATTCACCCCTCCACTTT; CDR3 protein: CASRRPGQNNSPLHF
V gene: TRBV19; clone size: NA; J gene: TRBJ1-1; D gene: TRBD1; CDR3 DNA: TGTGCCAGTAGTATCGACAGGGTTGGTGAAGCTTTCTTT; CDR3 protein: CASSIDRVGEAFF
V gene: TRBV4-3; clone size: NA; J gene: TRBJ2-5; D gene: NA; CDR3 DNA: TGCGCCAGCAGCCAAGGACTTGGGGAGACCCAGTACTTC; CDR3 protein: CASSQGLGETQYF
V gene: TRBV28; clone size: NA; J gene: TRBJ1-1; D gene: NA; CDR3 DNA: TGTGCCAGCAGTTTCTACCCGGGGGGGCGGGTTTGGAACACTGAAGCTTTCTTT; CDR3 protein: CASSFYPGGRVWNTEAFF
V gene: TRBV9; clone size: NA; J gene: TRBJ1-4; D gene: NA; CDR3 DNA: TGTGCCACCCCCGGGGTTAATGAAAAACTGTTTTTT; CDR3 protein: CATPGVNEKLFF
V gene: TRBV28; clone size: NA; J gene: TRBJ1-1; D gene: NA; CDR3 DNA: TGTGCCAGCAGTTTCCGCGGGGACGCCCCGGGAGGTGAAGCTTTCTTT; CDR3 protein: CASSFRGDAPGGEAFF
V gene: TRBV7-2; clone size: once; J gene: TRBJ1-2; D gene: TRBD1; CDR3 DNA: TGTGCCAGCAACCTACAGGGGGCGAGGGGCTACACCTTC; CDR3 protein: CASNLQGARGYTF
V gene: TRBV2; clone size: NA; J gene: TRBJ2-1; D gene: NA; CDR3 DNA: TGTGCCAGCAGCGACTCTGGGGCTGGCGATGAGCAGTTCTTC; CDR3 protein: CASSDSGAGDEQFF
V gene: TRBV6-2/TRBV6-3; clone size: NA; J gene: TRBJ2-7; D gene: NA; CDR3 DNA: TGTGCCAGCAGTCCCGATACGGGGGAGCAGTACTTC; CDR3 protein: CASSPDTGEQYF